Sequencing of this TCR beta chain was carried out in a study of blood T cell repertoires in COVID-19. Study-wide context: Italy, Spain and the United States were the sources of the convalescent and acute COVID-19 samples. PBMCs, B-cell-depleted T cells, or T cells were the source of the cDNA or gDNA that made up the material.

As originally analysed: The assay estimated nucleated cells by amplifying reference gene primers. This table comes from immunoSEQ multiplex PCR, and its TCRdb copy is limited to in-frame clones, with some not included. The V and J calls and clone size were taken over from that table, and D and trimming were inferred from the DNA. Here the sample spans 200,000 to 300,000 clones, around 86% being singletons. This clone was counted a few times. The germline V gene has CDR1 SGHAT and CDR2 FQNNGV. The CDR3 has 15 amino acids. V gave up 5 bases and J gave up 5 bases, with 18 bases separating them. This chain links TRBV11-2 with TRBJ1-1, with no clear D. The receptor's source is a woman in her forties who had recovered from COVID-19. Sequencing used peripheral blood. CDR3 sequence (DNA): TGTGCCAGCAGCCCCGACACTTTTTTTGGGACTGAAGCTTTCTTT. The encoded protein is CASSPDTFFGTEAFF. The full variable domain, with the rest looked up from reference TRBV11-2 and TRBJ1-1, is EAGVAQSPRYKIIEKRQSVAFWCNPISGHATLYWYQQILGQGPKLLIQFQNNGVVDDSQLPKDRFSAERLKGVDSTLKIQPAKLEDSAVYLCASSPDTFFGTEAFFGQGTRLTVV.